Following are 7 T cell receptor beta chains from one sample sequenced in a study of T cells in localized non-small cell lung cancer (dated by TCRdb to 2020 to 2021). The protocol used for the library was the immunoSEQ multiplex PCR assay. This is the immuneACCESS table as TCRdb keeps it, with only in-frame sequences that have V and J called. A part of the clones is gone; compared with another copy, unresolved V genes explain less than half, and the rest is unexplained. In this sample the table shows several thousand clones, about 90% of which occur a single time. Of the sample, under 2.5% is held by the ten largest clones. Sequenced material: peripheral blood, taken before any cancer treatment. Receptors originate from a female donor aged 60 or older with stage II squamous cell lung carcinoma.

CDR3 sequence: CASSEDGLAYNEQFF. The CDR3 DNA reads TGTGCCAGCAGTGAGGACGGACTAGCGTACAATGAGCAGTTCTTC. The rearrangement links TRBV6-4 to TRBJ2-1; TRBD2 aligns across 9 bases. Per germline, CDR1 MRHNA and CDR2 SNTAGT. Trimming removed 3 bases from V and 4 bases from J; junction bases left unmatched: 4. This CDR3 region has 15 residues.

The chain recombines TRBV7-2 with TRBJ1-2; 7 nucleotides agree with TRBD1. CDR3 size: 15 residues. The germline V gene has CDR1 SGHTA and CDR2 FQGNSA. V dropped 4 bases and J dropped 3; count of bases not matched to a gene: 8. The CDR3 DNA follows: TGTGCCAGCAGCTCCTACAGGGGAACGGACTATGGCTACACCTTC. Translated: CASSSYRGTDYGYTF.

The chain employs TRBV7-8 and TRBJ1-4; 10 bases line up with TRBD1. Germline trimming cut 1 base from V and 11 bases from J; bases unmatched to any gene: 4. CDR3 length: 14 residues. Germline lookup yields CDR1 SGHVS and CDR2 FQNEAQ. CDR3 sequence: CASSLGQGAEKLFF. CDR3 nucleotides: TGTGCCAGCAGCTTAGGACAGGGGGCGGAGAAACTGTTTTTT.

This chain joins TRBV18 and TRBJ1-5, with TRBD1 matching over 8 bases. The CDR3 contains 15 residues. From germline, CDR1 is KGHSH and CDR2 LQKENI. After removal of 4 bases from V and 4 bases from J, the junction contained 6 bases not matched to a gene. CDR3 DNA sequence: TGTGCCAGCTCACTTTACCGGGACAGGAATCAGCCCCAGCATTTT. It codes for CASSLYRDRNQPQHF.

This rearrangement joins TRBV6-5 to TRBJ2-7; D remains unclear. This CDR3 has 9 residues. Trimming pared 7 bases from V and 12 bases from J, leaving 10 bases between. Germline loops: CDR1 MNHEY, CDR2 SVGAGI. The CDR3 nucleotides are TGTGCCAGCATTAAAGGTCTGTACTTC. Translated: CASIKGLYF.

The rearrangement links TRBV5-4 to TRBJ2-1, with D perhaps matching TRBD2 (5 bases). The CDR3 has 16 amino acids. CDR1 is SGHNT and CDR2 is YYREEE in the germline V gene (reference sequence). V dropped 2 bases and J dropped 10 bases, with 22 bases sitting between them. The CDR3 protein is CASSLGRASAPREQFF. The CDR3 bases are TGTGCCAGCAGCTTAGGGCGGGCTTCAGCCCCACGGGAGCAGTTCTTC. Filled out from reference TRBV5-4 and TRBJ2-1, the complete variable domain reads ETGVTQSPTHLIKTRGQQVTLRCSSQSGHNTVSWYQQALGQGPQFIFQYYREEENGRGNFPPRFSGLQFPNYSSELNVNALELDDSALYLCASSLGRASAPREQFFGPGTRLTVL.

V and J are TRBV18 and TRBJ2-3; 7 bases are shared with TRBD2. J gave up 3 bases and V 6 bases, and 6 bases lay outside the gene matches. CDR1 and CDR2 from the germline V gene are KGHSH and LQKENI. The CDR3 sequence is 14 residues long. The CDR3 bases are TGTGCCAGCTCCCCCGGGCGGGGGACAGATACGCAGTATTTT. Protein: CASSPGRGTDTQYF.